The rows below give T cell receptor beta chains drawn from one sample of a study of T cell repertoires in cytomegalovirus infection. TCRdb used MiXCR to reprocess the reads, holding one entry per CDR3 protein. The data hold roughly 240,000 distinct CDR3 sequences, with 6% to 8% observed a single time. The sequenced sample consisted of PBMCs. The receptors originated from a human donor in good health (CMV status not recorded). Some clones in this sample may be carry-over from other donors' samples. Both conserved end residues are trimmed from each CDR3. The order of the fields is J gene, V gene, CDR3 protein.

J: TRBJ1-2; V: TRBV5-4; CDR3: ASSLDGKYGYT
J: TRBJ1-1; V: TRBV13; CDR3: ASSPGGRGNTEAF
J: TRBJ1-2; V: TRBV7-9; CDR3: ASSPGTAGGYT
J: TRBJ2-2; V: TRBV4-2; CDR3: ASSQAGTLTGELF
J: TRBJ1-6; V: TRBV7-9; CDR3: ASSQILSPLH
J: TRBJ2-2; V: TRBV12-3/TRBV12-4; CDR3: ASTSKGPFLLTGELF
J: TRBJ1-1; V: TRBV6-2/TRBV6-3; CDR3: ASSHGTPVRTEAF
J: TRBJ2-5; V: TRBV5-1; CDR3: ASSPPGSGETQY
J: TRBJ2-1; V: TRBV28; CDR3: ASSLGDSYNEQF
J: TRBJ1-1; V: TRBV11-2; CDR3: ASSLTGVNTEAF
J: TRBJ2-5; V: TRBV28; CDR3: ASSSMTGKGMETQY
J: TRBJ1-5; V: TRBV6-1; CDR3: ASAKEGLYQPQH
J: TRBJ2-1; V: TRBV20-1; CDR3: SASPGGGYNEQF
J: TRBJ1-4; V: TRBV12-3/TRBV12-4; CDR3: ASTQTGAANRDEKLF
J: TRBJ1-1; V: TRBV28; CDR3: ASSSPEGGVGTEAF
J: TRBJ2-7; V: TRBV20-1; CDR3: SATEGGDYEQY
J: TRBJ1-1; V: TRBV5-6; CDR3: ASSLSGGLMNTEAF
J: TRBJ2-7; V: TRBV12-3/TRBV12-4; CDR3: ASSPNWGRQDFYEQY
J: TRBJ2-1; V: TRBV2; CDR3: ASTEGAYNEQF
J: TRBJ1-6; V: TRBV20-1; CDR3: SASPGQGGARLSPLH
J: TRBJ1-6; V: TRBV7-2; CDR3: ASSLDRSEFRALH
J: TRBJ2-5; V: TRBV29-1; CDR3: SATTLAGLETQY
J: TRBJ2-2; V: TRBV9; CDR3: ASSVEVRQGRTGELF
J: TRBJ1-3; V: TRBV6-6; CDR3: ASSSLTQGRGNTIY
J: TRBJ1-1; V: TRBV5-1; CDR3: ASSLQQSTEAF
J: TRBJ1-2; V: TRBV5-5; CDR3: ASSLVPGLAYGYT
J: TRBJ1-6; V: TRBV28; CDR3: ATHRGVDNSPLH
J: TRBJ2-3; V: TRBV12-3/TRBV12-4; CDR3: ASSRGQVYTDTQY
J: TRBJ2-7; V: TRBV29-1; CDR3: SVTNRVSYEQY
J: TRBJ1-2; V: TRBV19; CDR3: ASSPAGQIYGYT
J: TRBJ1-2; V: TRBV6-2/TRBV6-3; CDR3: ASSRDSHYGYT
J: TRBJ1-1; V: TRBV7-2; CDR3: ASSLARAPNTEAF
J: TRBJ1-6; V: TRBV7-2; CDR3: ASSTEGFGISPLH
J: TRBJ1-6; V: TRBV7-2; CDR3: ASSSLFPGQSNSPLH
J: TRBJ1-2; V: TRBV7-9; CDR3: ASSPSGTGVYGYT
J: TRBJ2-2; V: TRBV20-1; CDR3: SASGGNTGELF
J: TRBJ2-7; V: TRBV20-1; CDR3: SARDPRGFYEQY
J: TRBJ1-6; V: TRBV7-2; CDR3: ASSKAGTVNSPLH
J: TRBJ2-2; V: TRBV24-1; CDR3: ATSDLRDSNTGELF
J: TRBJ2-5; V: TRBV29-1; CDR3: SVAIAGARKETQY
J: TRBJ2-7; V: TRBV20-1; CDR3: SARGDSYEQY
J: TRBJ1-2; V: TRBV28; CDR3: ASSAPPGQGGSGGYT
J: TRBJ2-7; V: TRBV28; CDR3: ASSPGLPKNYEQY
J: TRBJ2-7; V: TRBV14; CDR3: ASSQAYRASYEQY
J: TRBJ2-3; V: TRBV20-1; CDR3: SAREERLTDTQY
J: TRBJ2-2; V: TRBV7-8; CDR3: ASRSDRSNTGELF
J: TRBJ1-1; V: TRBV14; CDR3: ASSQRPLVNTEAF
J: TRBJ2-6; V: TRBV7-2; CDR3: ASSLSDSGANVLT
J: TRBJ1-1; V: TRBV29-1; CDR3: SVAGANSEAF